This TCR beta chain was obtained from a study of T cells in Graves' hyperthyroidism and ophthalmopathy. Germline loops: CDR1 LGHDT, CDR2 YNNKEL (reference sequence). There are 15 residues in the CDR3. V lost 1 base and J 5 bases, leaving 14 bases between the germline ends. This clonotype was detected ten times or more. Researchers took RNA transcripts and amplified the TCR beta CDR3 regions from them. The HTBI primer set was used in a first-round RT-PCR of the TCR CDR3. Each CDR3 protein gets one entry after TCRdb re-called the multiplex PCR reads with MiXCR. The sample lists fewer than 600,000 distinct CDR3 sequences, 14% occurring once.

This sequence was found in a woman in her thirties or forties with Graves' hyperthyroidism. V gene TRBV3-1 combines with J gene TRBJ1-1, with D tentatively TRBD1 (5 bases). Sequenced sample: blood. Here the CDR3 reads CASSQGQRGTTEAFF. The CDR3, as DNA: TGTGCCAGCAGCCAAGGACAGCGGGGAACAACTGAAGCTTTCTTT.